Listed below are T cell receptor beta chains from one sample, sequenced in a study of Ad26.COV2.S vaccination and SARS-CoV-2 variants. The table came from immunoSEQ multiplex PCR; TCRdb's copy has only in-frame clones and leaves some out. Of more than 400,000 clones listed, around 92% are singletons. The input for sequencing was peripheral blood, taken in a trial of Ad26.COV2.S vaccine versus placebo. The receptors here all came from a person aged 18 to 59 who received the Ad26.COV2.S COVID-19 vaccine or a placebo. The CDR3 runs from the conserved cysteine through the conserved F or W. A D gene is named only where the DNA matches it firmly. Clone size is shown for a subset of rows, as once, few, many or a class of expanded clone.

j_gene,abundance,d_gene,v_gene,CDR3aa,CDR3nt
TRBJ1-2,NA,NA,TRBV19,CASSKVTNYGYTF,TGTGCCAGTAGTAAAGTGACTAACTATGGCTACACCTTC
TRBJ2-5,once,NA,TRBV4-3,CASSQSRGGPGTQYF,TGCGCCAGCAGCCAATCACGTGGGGGTCCGGGGACCCAGTACTTC
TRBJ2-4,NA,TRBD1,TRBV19,CASSITGGLAKNIQYF,TGTGCCAGTAGTATAACAGGGGGACTAGCCAAAAACATTCAGTACTTC
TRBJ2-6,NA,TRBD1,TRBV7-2,CASSLPGGFFSGANVLTF,TGTGCCAGCAGCTTACCAGGGGGTTTTTTCTCTGGGGCCAACGTCCTGACTTTC
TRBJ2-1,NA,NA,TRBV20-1,CSARDRVAWFF,TGCAGTGCTAGAGATAGGGTGGCGTGGTTCTTC
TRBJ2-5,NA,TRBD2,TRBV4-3,CASSQEIAGAQETQYF,TGCGCCAGCAGCCAAGAAATAGCGGGGGCACAAGAGACCCAGTACTTC
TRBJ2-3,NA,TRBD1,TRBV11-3,CASSPRGQGGDTQYF,TGTGCCAGCAGCCCGAGAGGACAGGGGGGCGATACGCAGTATTTT
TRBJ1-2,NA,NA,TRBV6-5,CASSYSVGNYGYTF,TGTGCCAGCAGTTACTCGGTCGGGAACTATGGCTACACCTTC
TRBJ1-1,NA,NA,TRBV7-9,CASSLYGGAVEAFF,TGTGCCAGCAGCTTATACGGGGGCGCGGTTGAAGCTTTCTTT
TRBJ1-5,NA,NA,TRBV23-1,CASSQSVETAYQPQHF,TGCGCCAGCAGTCAATCGGTTGAGACGGCCTATCAGCCCCAGCATTTT
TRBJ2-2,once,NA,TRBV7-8,CASSLGLANTGELFF,TGTGCCAGCAGCTTAGGTCTCGCTAACACCGGGGAGCTGTTTTTT
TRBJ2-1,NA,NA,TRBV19,CASSSTPGGGQFF,TGTGCCAGTAGTTCTACCCCAGGGGGGGGGCAGTTCTTC
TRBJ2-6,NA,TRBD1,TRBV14,CASSPRDRVWGYSGANVLTF,TGTGCCAGCAGCCCCAGGGACAGGGTTTGGGGTTACTCTGGGGCCAACGTCCTGACTTTC
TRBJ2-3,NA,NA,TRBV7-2,CASSLLPTDTQYF,TGTGCCAGCAGCCTCCTCCCCACAGATACGCAGTATTTT
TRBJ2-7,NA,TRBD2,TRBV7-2,CASSLPRGVEQYF,TGTGCCAGCAGCTTACCTCGGGGGGTGGAGCAGTACTTC
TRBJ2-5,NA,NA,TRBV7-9,CASSLAGGQETQYF,TGTGCCAGCAGCTTAGCGGGCGGACAAGAGACCCAGTACTTC
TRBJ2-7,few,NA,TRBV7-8,CASSRYIGNPYEQYF,TGTGCCAGCAGCAGATACATTGGAAACCCCTACGAGCAGTACTTC
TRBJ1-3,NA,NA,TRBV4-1,CASSPRDVGNTIYF,TGCGCCAGCAGCCCTAGAGATGTAGGAAACACCATATATTTT
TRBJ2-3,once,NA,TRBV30,CAWTLRGRSSTDTQYF,TGTGCCTGGACCCTACGGGGGCGGTCTAGCACAGATACGCAGTATTTT
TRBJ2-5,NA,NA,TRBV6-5,CASSHRGLMGETQYF,TGTGCCAGCAGCCACCGTGGGTTGATGGGAGAGACCCAGTACTTC
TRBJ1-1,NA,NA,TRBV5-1,CASSQSPPEAFF,TGCGCCAGCAGCCAAAGTCCCCCTGAAGCTTTCTTT
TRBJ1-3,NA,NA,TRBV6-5,CASSYSTAGNTIYF,TGTGCCAGCAGTTACTCGACAGCTGGAAACACCATATATTTT
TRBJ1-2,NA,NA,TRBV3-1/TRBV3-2,CASSQVGDGYTF,TGTGCCAGCAGCCAAGTCGGAGATGGCTACACCTTC
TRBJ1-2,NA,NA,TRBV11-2,CASSSLDGGYTF,TGTGCCAGCAGCTCACTGGACGGGGGCTACACCTTC
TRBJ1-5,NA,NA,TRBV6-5,CASSYSRRAGNQPQHF,TGTGCCAGCAGTTACTCCCGGAGGGCAGGCAATCAGCCCCAGCATTTT
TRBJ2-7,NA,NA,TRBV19,CASSIAVAVFSYEQYF,TGTGCCAGTAGTATAGCGGTGGCAGTCTTCTCCTACGAGCAGTACTTC
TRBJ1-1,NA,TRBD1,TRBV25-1,CASTPIRDRVRGVTEAFF,TGTGCCAGCACCCCGATCCGGGACAGGGTACGCGGAGTCACTGAAGCTTTCTTT
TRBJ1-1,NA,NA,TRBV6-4,CASRARGGQGTLWNTEAFF,TGTGCCAGCAGAGCCCGTGGGGGGCAGGGGACTCTTTGGAACACTGAAGCTTTCTTT
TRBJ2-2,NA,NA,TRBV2,CASREQGPGELFF,TGTGCCAGCAGGGAACAGGGCCCCGGGGAGCTGTTTTTT
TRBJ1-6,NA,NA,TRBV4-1,CASSQPPVLDSPLHF,TGCGCCAGCAGCCAACCACCTGTCCTGGATTCACCCCTCCACTTT
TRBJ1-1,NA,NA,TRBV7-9,CASSLVQAPNTEAFF,TGTGCCAGCAGCTTAGTCCAGGCGCCAAACACTGAAGCTTTCTTT
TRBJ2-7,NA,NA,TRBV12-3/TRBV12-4,CASSFNRLEQYF,TGTGCCAGCAGTTTTAATCGGCTCGAGCAGTACTTC
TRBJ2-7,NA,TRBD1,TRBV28,CASSLGQVLSYEQYF,TGTGCCAGCAGTTTAGGACAGGTCCTTTCCTACGAGCAGTACTTC
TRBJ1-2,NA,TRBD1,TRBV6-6,CASSPPLGDRAHYGYTF,TGTGCCAGCAGTCCCCCCCTTGGGGACAGGGCGCACTATGGCTACACCTTC
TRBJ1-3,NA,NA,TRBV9,CASSVFRERFGNTIYF,TGTGCCAGCAGCGTATTCAGGGAACGCTTTGGAAACACCATATATTTT
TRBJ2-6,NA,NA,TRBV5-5,CASSPAGTNSGANVLTF,TGTGCCAGCAGCCCCGCCGGGACGAATAGTGGGGCCAACGTCCTGACTTTC
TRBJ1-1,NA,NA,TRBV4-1,CASSPSYYTEAFF,TGCGCCAGCAGCCCGAGCTACTACACTGAAGCTTTCTTT
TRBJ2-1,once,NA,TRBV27,CASSFFSGRAVVNEQFF,TGTGCCAGCAGTTTTTTTTCGGGCAGGGCAGTGGTGAATGAGCAGTTCTTC
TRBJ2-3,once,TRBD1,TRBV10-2,CASSITGGGTDTQYF,TGCGCCAGCAGTATTACAGGGGGCGGCACAGATACGCAGTATTTT
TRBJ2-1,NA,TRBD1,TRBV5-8,CASSLSGQGFDEQFF,TGTGCCAGCAGCTTGTCGGGACAGGGATTCGATGAGCAGTTCTTC
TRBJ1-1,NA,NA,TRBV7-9,CASNRYWNTEAFF,TGTGCCAGCAACCGTTACTGGAACACTGAAGCTTTCTTT